Shown below are 27 T cell receptor beta chains from a single sample sequenced in a study of cytomegalovirus exposure and HLA in healthy donors. It was with 60 Vbeta and 13 Jbeta primers that the PCR ran. Here immunoSEQ multiplex PCR was the method, and the copy in TCRdb shows in-frame clones only, minus some. The repertoire holds some 90,000 clones, roughly 70% seen once, with roughly 2.5% in the top ten. Specimen: PBMCs. The receptors stem from a man over 45 in good health and CMV-seronegative.

This clone was counted only a few times. The J gene is TRBJ2-5, the V gene TRBV6-5; 9 positions agree with TRBD1. Unmatched junction bases numbered 9, after V lost 10 bases and J lost 6 bases. Germline V gene lookup returns CDR1 MNHEY and CDR2 SVGAGI. The CDR3 contains 13 residues. CDR3 coding DNA: TGTGCCACCAGATGGGGACAGGGCCAGACCCAGTACTTC. Its protein is CATRWGQGQTQYF.

A few counts support this clone. The chain combines TRBV6-1 with TRBJ2-7; TRBD2 aligns across 9 bases. V gave up 1 base and J gave up 6 bases; unmatched junction bases: 7. The germline gives CDR1 MNHNS, CDR2 SASEGT. CDR3 size: 15 residues. The CDR3 coding sequence is TGTGCCAGCAGTGAAGAGGGGACTAGCCTAACCGAGCAGTACTTC. Protein: CASSEEGTSLTEQYF.

J is TRBJ2-1 and V is TRBV19; a possible D gene is TRBD2 (7 bases). Germline CDR1 reads LNHDA; CDR2 reads SQIVND (reference sequence). The ends were cut back, 3 bases at V and 9 bases at J, with 12 bases in the middle. The CDR3 covers 13 residues. The CDR3 DNA reads as TGTGCCAGTAGTATTTCGGGGGGCGGTGAGCAGTTCTTC. It codes for CASSISGGGEQFF.

The chain couples TRBV4-2 to TRBJ1-1, with TRBD1 matching 8 bases. The V gene's germline CDR1 is LGHNA and CDR2 YNFKEQ. The CDR3 is 14 amino acids. With V trimmed by 6 bases and J by 3 bases, 6 bases remained unmatched. The CDR3 DNA sequence: TGTGCCAGCAGACGTCCACAGGGGGACACTGAAGCTTTCTTT. Its translation is CASRRPQGDTEAFF.

The chain combines TRBV27 with TRBJ1-1; 10 bases map to TRBD1. This CDR3 region has 13 residues. J lost 2 bases, V lost 9 bases, and 3 bases had no gene match. CDR1 is MNHEY, CDR2 SMNVEV, per germline (reference sequence). CDR3: CASRDRGNTEAFF. The CDR3 DNA reads TGTGCCAGTAGGGACAGGGGCAACACTGAAGCTTTCTTT.

The gene calls are TRBV10-2 and TRBJ1-2; TRBD1 matches 12 bases. Germline CDR1 reads WSHSY; CDR2 reads SAAADI. The ends lost 10 bases at V and 7 bases at J; junction bases unmatched: 22. The length of the CDR3 is 18 residues. The CDR3 spells CAILNRDRGQGGLSGYTF. The CDR3 nucleotides read TGCGCCATCTTAAACCGGGACAGGGGGCAAGGGGGATTGAGTGGCTACACCTTC.

The V and J genes are TRBV30 and TRBJ1-5; D is perhaps TRBD1 (5 bases). The CDR3 runs 12 residues. The germline V and J ends were trimmed by 0 bases and 11 bases, with 11 bases remaining between them. The germline V gene encodes CDR1 GTSNPN and CDR2 SVGIG (reference sequence). The CDR3 region has the DNA TGTGCCTGGAGTGTCTTGGAAGGGGCCCAGCATTTT. It translates to CAWSVLEGAQHF.

J is TRBJ1-1 and V is TRBV11-2; 11 nucleotides match TRBD1. Looked up from germline, CDR1 is SGHAT and CDR2 is FQNNGV. CDR3 length: 17 residues. Losses at the gene ends were 3 bases for V and 4 bases for J; bases not matched to a gene: 10. The CDR3 here is CASSFSGTGGMGTEAFF. Written as DNA, the CDR3 is TGTGCCAGCAGCTTTTCCGGGACAGGGGGTATGGGCACTGAAGCTTTCTTT. Based on the CDR3 plus reference TRBV11-2 and TRBJ1-1, the full variable domain is EAGVAQSPRYKIIEKRQSVAFWCNPISGHATLYWYQQILGQGPKLLIQFQNNGVVDDSQLPKDRFSAERLKGVDSTLKIQPAKLEDSAVYLCASSFSGTGGMGTEAFFGQGTRLTVV.

V usage is TRBV9 and J usage is TRBJ2-1, with TRBD2 as a possible D gene (6 bases). The CDR3 totals 15 residues. Germline V gene sequence: CDR1 SGDLS, CDR2 YYNGEE. Trimming took 3 bases from V and 0 from J, leaving 10 bases between them. The CDR3 protein is CASSENSGSYNEQFF. As DNA, the CDR3 is TGTGCCAGCAGCGAGAATAGCGGCTCCTACAATGAGCAGTTCTTC.

The CDR3 nucleotides are TGTGCCAGCACCCGGGGGGGGGCGTCTAGCACAGATACGCAGTATTTT. Translation gives CASTRGGASSTDTQYF. The V gene is TRBV5-4, the J gene TRBJ2-3, with 8 positions matching TRBD2. CDR1 and CDR2 from the germline V gene are SGHNT and YYREEE (reference sequence). The ends lost 6 bases at V and 0 bases at J; junction bases unmatched: 9. The CDR3 extends over 16 amino acids.

This clone occurred once. The chain links TRBV9 to TRBJ2-7; maybe TRBD2 (6 bases). From germline, CDR1 is SGDLS and CDR2 YYNGEE. Trimming pared 0 bases from V and 4 bases from J, leaving 11 bases between. The CDR3 contains 14 residues. CDR3 nucleotides: TGTGCCAGCAGCGTAGAGGGAGGACGTTACGAGCAGTACTTC. It translates to CASSVEGGRYEQYF.

J is TRBJ2-7 and V is TRBV6-5; 11 positions agree with TRBD2. This CDR3 has 15 residues. V lost 5 bases to trimming and J lost 7 bases; unmatched junction nucleotides: 10. Germline V lookup: CDR1 MNHEY, CDR2 SVGAGI. The CDR3 DNA follows: TGTGCCAGCAGTCCGCGACTAGCGGGGCGTCGGGAGCAGTACTTC. It codes for CASSPRLAGRREQYF.

The chain employs TRBV12-5 and TRBJ2-1; TRBD2 matches 10 bases. The ends lost 3 bases at V and 5 bases at J; junction bases unmatched: 1. Germline V gene lookup returns CDR1 LGHNT and CDR2 FRNRAP. The CDR3 runs 14 residues. This chain's CDR3 is CASGLGLADNEQFF. CDR3 coding DNA: TGTGCTAGTGGTTTAGGACTAGCGGACAATGAGCAGTTCTTC.

J is TRBJ2-1 and V is TRBV30, with D possibly being TRBD1 (6 bases). This CDR3 spans 13 amino acids. Germline V gives CDR1 GTSNPN, CDR2 SVGIG (reference sequence). Trimming cost V 8 bases and J 7 bases, with 18 bases left between them. The CDR3 loop is CAGQQGRVNEQFF. CDR3 bases: TGTGCCGGCCAACAGGGCAGGGTAAATGAGCAGTTCTTC.

V usage is TRBV10-3 and J usage is TRBJ1-3; 8 bases fit TRBD1. Germline loops: CDR1 ENHRY, CDR2 SYGVKD. The CDR3 covers 14 residues. Trimming at V came to 8 bases and at J to 4 bases, leaving 7 bases not matched to a gene. CDR3 DNA sequence: TGTGCCATCTCGACAGGGGTGAAAGGAAACACCATATATTTT. The encoded protein is CAISTGVKGNTIYF.

The table lists this clone with a count of one. No conserved phenylalanine or tryptophan ends this CDR3, so it is likely a read error. It is unclear where the CDR3 begins or ends on the DNA, so no DNA is shown, and the CDR3 is as TCRdb lists it. This chain connects TRBV28 to TRBJ1-1; the D call of TRBD1 is as the table states it, not checked on the DNA. Germline assignment: CDR1 MDHEN and CDR2 SYDVKM. The CDR3 numbers 13 amino acids, ends counted. This CDR3 is CASSTSRDSRFLR.

The chain couples TRBV28 to TRBJ2-7; the D is unclear. Germline CDR1 is MDHEN and CDR2 is SYDVKM. V lost 7 bases, J lost 1 base, and 14 bases lay in between. This CDR3 spans 14 amino acids. CDR3 coding DNA: TGTGCCAGCAACCCCGCAGCGCTGTCCTACGAGCAGTACTTC. Residues: CASNPAALSYEQYF.

Here the CDR3 DNA reads TGTGCCAGCAGTGTCTTGGACAGGGGGCGATCACCCCTCCACTTT. This translates into CASSVLDRGRSPLHF. The gene calls are TRBV25-1 and TRBJ1-6, with 11 bases lining up with TRBD1. Germline V gene lookup returns CDR1 MGHDK and CDR2 SYGVNS. This CDR3 comprises 15 residues. V trimming: 4 bases; J trimming: 10 bases; junction bases outside the gene matches: 6.

CDR3 sequence (DNA): TGTGCCACCAGCAGTCGGGACAGGTCCTACGAGCAGTACTTC. It is translated as CATSSRDRSYEQYF. The genes are TRBV15 and TRBJ2-7; TRBD1 matches 8 bases. V shed 3 bases, J shed 1 base, and the junction held 2 bases outside the gene matches. This CDR3 is built from 14 residues. Germline CDR1 and CDR2: LNHNV and YYDKDF (reference sequence). The variable domain in full, with the rest retrieved from reference TRBV15 and TRBJ2-7, is DAMVIQNPRYQVTQFGKPVTLSCSQTLNHNVMYWYQQKSSQAPKLLFHYYDKDFNNEADTPDNFQSRRPNTSFCFLDIRSPGLGDTAMYLCATSSRDRSYEQYFGPGTRLTVT.

Here the CDR3 DNA reads TGTGCCAGCAGTACACACAGGGAGACTAGCGGCTACAATGAGCAGTTCTTC. Translated: CASSTHRETSGYNEQFF. The chain couples TRBV28 to TRBJ2-1; 9 bases fit TRBD2. The CDR3 is 17 amino acids. Germline CDR1 and CDR2: MDHEN and SYDVKM. J was trimmed by 3 bases and V by 5 bases; bases with no gene match: 11.

The chain carries TRBV9 and TRBJ1-5; 10 bases are a match to TRBD1. V shed 0 bases, J shed 6 bases, and the junction held 3 bases outside the gene matches. Germline CDR1 SGDLS, CDR2 YYNGEE. The CDR3 covers 15 residues. The CDR3 loop is CASSVGQGASQPQHF. CDR3 sequence (DNA): TGTGCCAGCAGCGTAGGACAGGGGGCAAGTCAGCCCCAGCATTTT. The complete variable domain, with remaining parts taken from reference TRBV9 and TRBJ1-5, reads DSGVTQTPKHLITATGQRVTLRCSPRSGDLSVYWYQQSLDQGLQFLIQYYNGEERAKGNILERFSAQQFPDLHSELNLSSLELGDSALYFCASSVGQGASQPQHFGDGTRLSIL.

This clone occurred once. One end of the junction does not line up with germline, which may come from a read error. J is TRBJ1-1 and V is TRBV18; 10 bases fit TRBD1. There are 14 residues in the CDR3. From germline, CDR1 is KGHSH and CDR2 LQKENI. CDR3: CASSPTGGNTGAFF. The CDR3 DNA follows: TGTGCCAGCTCACCGACAGGGGGCAACACTGGAGCTTTCTTT.

The chain employs TRBV10-1 and TRBJ1-1, with TRBD1 as a possible D gene (5 bases). Trimming shortened V by 6 bases and J by 3 bases, and 20 bases separated the two germline ends. Germline-derived CDR1 and CDR2 are WNHNN and SYGVQD (reference sequence). This CDR3 spans 16 amino acids. The CDR3 here is CASSATPRVGDTEAFF. The CDR3 bases are TGCGCCAGCAGCGCGACCCCCAGGGTCGGCGACACTGAAGCTTTCTTT.

The chain joins TRBV9 to TRBJ1-5, with D perhaps matching TRBD1 (5 bases). CDR1 SGDLS and CDR2 YYNGEE come from the germline V gene. With 7 bases removed from V and 3 bases from J, the gap between germline ends came to 14 bases. This CDR3 spans 14 amino acids. The CDR3 nucleotides are TGTGCCAGCCTTAGACAGAGTACCAATCAGCCCCAGCATTTT. Protein sequence: CASLRQSTNQPQHF.

V and J are TRBV18 and TRBJ1-2, with no clear D. There are 13 residues in the CDR3. Germline V gene sequence: CDR1 KGHSH, CDR2 LQKENI. Deletions cut 3 bases from V and 6 bases from J, with 11 bases between. CDR3 loop: CASSPDSKDGYTF. CDR3 sequence (DNA): TGTGCCAGCTCACCGGACTCCAAAGATGGCTACACCTTC.

The chain recombines TRBV28 with TRBJ2-5; TRBD2 matches 8 bases. Trimming at V came to 1 base and at J to 3 bases, leaving 7 bases not matched to a gene. This CDR3 is built from 16 residues. CDR1 is MDHEN, CDR2 SYDVKM, per germline. The CDR3 nucleotides read TGTGCCAGCAGTTTATATGTAGCGGGGATGAAAGAGACCCAGTACTTC. Translated: CASSLYVAGMKETQYF.

The chain recombines TRBV5-1 with TRBJ1-1; 7 positions match TRBD1. Unmatched junction bases numbered 4, after V lost 4 bases and J lost 1 base. The CDR3 length is 14 residues. CDR1 SGHRS and CDR2 YFSETQ come from the germline V gene. The CDR3 DNA sequence: TGCGCCAGCAGCGTCCGACAGGGGAACACTGAAGCTTTCTTT. It yields the protein CASSVRQGNTEAFF.